These T cell receptor beta chains were read from a single sample in a study of cytomegalovirus exposure and HLA in healthy donors. Here immunoSEQ multiplex PCR was the method, and the copy in TCRdb shows in-frame clones only, minus some. The sample consists of around 99,000 clones, around three quarters of them appearing once. The sequencing input was PBMCs. The receptor set was obtained from a male donor in good health and CMV-seronegative. CDR3s include the opening cysteine and the closing phenylalanine or tryptophan. D genes are given only for firm matches. A row's size may be missing; if present it is once, few, many or a size class.

d_gene,j_gene,v_gene,abundance,CDR3aa,CDR3nt
TRBD1,TRBJ2-5,TRBV30,NA,CAWRKGTGRQETQYF,TGTGCCTGGAGAAAAGGGACAGGACGCCAAGAGACCCAGTACTTC
NA,TRBJ1-1,TRBV6-5,few,CASTPTTPNTEAFF,TGTGCCAGCACCCCAACGACACCGAACACTGAAGCTTTCTTT
NA,TRBJ1-5,TRBV27,NA,CASSFRTGGQPQHF,TGTGCCAGCAGTTTCCGAACAGGCGGTCAGCCCCAGCATTTT
TRBD2,TRBJ2-7,TRBV10-1,few,CASSEGTPGTSEYF,TGCGCCAGCAGTGAGGGCACCCCGGGGACTAGCGAGTACTTC
TRBD1,TRBJ1-2,TRBV30,once,CAWTRGDVASGYTF,TGTGCCTGGACCAGGGGGGACGTCGCCTCCGGCTACACCTTC
TRBD2,TRBJ2-1,TRBV6-5,NA,CASRILAGRTNEQFF,TGTGCCAGCAGGATACTAGCGGGACGGACCAATGAGCAGTTCTTC
TRBD1,TRBJ1-3,TRBV5-1,NA,CASSSAPSGTGSGNTIYF,TGCGCCAGCAGCTCCGCACCTTCCGGGACAGGGTCGGGAAACACCATATATTTT
TRBD1,TRBJ1-2,TRBV9,NA,CASSVEGRGNYGYTF,TGTGCCAGCAGCGTAGAGGGCAGGGGGAACTATGGCTACACCTTC
NA,TRBJ2-1,TRBV7-8,NA,CASSLLGGGVQNEQFF,TGTGCCAGCAGCCTGCTCGGGGGAGGTGTTCAAAATGAGCAGTTCTTC
TRBD2,TRBJ2-1,TRBV9,NA,CASSAGGDYYNEQFF,TGTGCCAGCAGCGCCGGGGGGGACTACTACAATGAGCAGTTCTTC
TRBD1,TRBJ2-7,TRBV5-1,NA,CASSLYGTGTAEQYF,TGCGCCAGCAGCTTATACGGGACAGGGACTGCCGAGCAGTACTTC
TRBD2,TRBJ2-3,TRBV6-1,NA,CASRGLAGSTDTQYF,TGTGCCAGCAGGGGACTAGCGGGTAGCACAGATACGCAGTATTTT
NA,TRBJ1-5,TRBV6-1,NA,CASIVSGGINQPQHF,TGTGCCAGCATCGTCAGCGGGGGCATTAATCAGCCCCAGCATTTT
NA,TRBJ2-7,TRBV9,NA,CASSVAAGETYEQYF,TGTGCCAGCAGCGTAGCGGCAGGGGAAACCTACGAGCAGTACTTC
TRBD1,TRBJ2-7,TRBV28,NA,CASSPSDRGQREQYF,TGTGCCAGCAGTCCTTCGGACAGGGGGCAAAGGGAGCAGTACTTC
TRBD1,TRBJ2-7,TRBV11-2,NA,CASSLRQGWTPPDYEQYF,TGTGCCAGCAGCCTTAGACAGGGATGGACCCCCCCAGACTACGAGCAGTACTTC
NA,TRBJ1-1,TRBV30,NA,CAWREGAEAFF,TGTGCCTGGAGAGAAGGGGCTGAAGCTTTCTTT
NA,TRBJ2-7,TRBV30,NA,CAWSPRDGGNYEQYF,TGTGCCTGGAGTCCTCGGGACGGCGGGAACTACGAGCAGTACTTC
NA,TRBJ1-5,TRBV4-1,NA,CASSRQGNQPQHF,TGCGCCAGCAGCCGACAGGGCAATCAGCCCCAGCATTTT
NA,TRBJ1-5,TRBV2,NA,CASSGTVRIQPQHF,TGTGCCAGCAGTGGGACAGTCCGAATTCAGCCCCAGCATTTT
NA,TRBJ2-7,TRBV6-5,NA,CASGSSYEQYF,TGTGCCAGCGGGAGCTCCTACGAGCAGTACTTC
TRBD2,TRBJ2-7,TRBV7-9,NA,CASSLVGLAGLEQYF,TGTGCCAGCAGCTTAGTGGGACTAGCGGGACTCGAGCAGTACTTC
TRBD1,TRBJ2-1,TRBV2,NA,CASNNRGRGGNEQFF,TGTGCCAGCAACAACAGGGGGCGCGGAGGAAATGAGCAGTTCTTC
TRBD2,TRBJ2-3,TRBV7-6,NA,CASSLVPSGSTDTQYF,TGTGCCAGCAGCCTCGTCCCTAGCGGGAGCACAGATACGCAGTATTTT
TRBD2,TRBJ2-7,TRBV4-2,NA,CASSQDKAGEGYEQYF,TGTGCCAGCAGCCAAGATAAAGCGGGAGAGGGGTACGAGCAGTACTTC
TRBD1,TRBJ2-3,TRBV18,NA,CASSPPGQSTDTQYF,TGTGCCAGCTCACCCCCGGGACAGAGCACAGATACGCAGTATTTT
TRBD1,TRBJ2-7,TRBV11-2,few,CASSQGQGTHEQYF,TGTGCCAGCAGCCAGGGACAGGGTACCCACGAGCAGTACTTC
NA,TRBJ1-1,TRBV27,NA,CASSLGLNTEAFF,TGTGCCAGCAGTCTGGGGCTGAACACTGAAGCTTTCTTT
TRBD1,TRBJ2-7,TRBV5-4,NA,CASSAGQGWVRVAYEQYF,TGTGCCAGCAGCGCGGGACAGGGATGGGTTAGGGTTGCCTACGAGCAGTACTTC
TRBD1,TRBJ2-7,TRBV15,once,CATSRATGENPYEQYF,TGTGCCACCAGCAGAGCTACAGGGGAAAACCCCTACGAGCAGTACTTC
NA,TRBJ1-4,TRBV5-1,few,CASSLEWRDRTNEKLFF,TGCGCCAGCAGCTTGGAATGGAGGGATAGGACTAATGAAAAACTGTTTTTT
NA,TRBJ2-2,TRBV30,NA,CAWSGTGTGELFF,TGTGCCTGGAGTGGAACAGGCACCGGGGAGCTGTTTTTT
NA,TRBJ2-4,TRBV10-2,NA,CASSDVRNKNIQYF,TGCGCCAGCAGTGATGTCAGAAATAAAAACATTCAGTACTTC
TRBD1,TRBJ1-1,TRBV10-1,NA,CASREGTANTEAFF,TGCGCCAGCAGAGAAGGGACAGCAAACACTGAAGCTTTCTTT
NA,TRBJ1-2,TRBV28,few,CASSWLNYGYTF,TGTGCCAGCAGTTGGCTCAACTATGGCTACACCTTC
NA,TRBJ2-1,TRBV27,NA,CASSLYASVNEQFF,TGTGCCAGCAGTTTATATGCTAGCGTCAATGAGCAGTTCTTC
NA,TRBJ2-7,TRBV6-1,NA,CASSPGLGQYF,TGTGCCAGCAGCCCGGGACTCGGGCAGTACTTC
NA,TRBJ1-4,TRBV18,NA,CASSRSQANYEKLFF,TGTGCCAGCTCACGGTCACAGGCGAACTATGAAAAACTGTTTTTT
NA,TRBJ2-3,TRBV12-2,once,CASPTVVIGTDTQYF,TGTGCAAGTCCTACCGTGGTGATCGGCACAGATACGCAGTATTTT
NA,TRBJ2-3,TRBV27,NA,CASSSQVFDTQYF,TGTGCCAGCAGTTCGCAGGTTTTCGATACGCAGTATTTT
NA,TRBJ2-7,TRBV6-1,NA,CASSDLGTQSSYEQYF,TGTGCCAGCAGTGACCTAGGGACACAGAGCTCCTACGAGCAGTACTTC
TRBD1,TRBJ1-2,TRBV4-1,NA,CASSQDQVGDRGHGYTF,TGCGCCAGCAGCCAAGATCAAGTCGGGGACAGGGGGCATGGCTACACCTTC
TRBD2,TRBJ2-1,TRBV27,NA,CASSSGLLAGSYNEQFF,TGTGCCAGCAGTTCCGGACTGCTAGCGGGTAGCTACAATGAGCAGTTCTTC
NA,TRBJ2-3,TRBV2,NA,CASSDRQVTDTQYF,TGTGCCAGCAGTGACAGACAAGTCACAGATACGCAGTATTTT
NA,TRBJ2-7,TRBV21-1,NA,CASSKVDRQYF,TGTGCCAGCAGCAAAGTGGACAGGCAGTACTTC
TRBD1,TRBJ2-2,TRBV9,NA,CASSVEGTVITGELFF,TGTGCCAGCAGCGTAGAAGGGACAGTCATTACCGGGGAGCTGTTTTTT
TRBD1,TRBJ2-3,TRBV30,NA,CAWSTGGKDTQYF,TGTGCCTGGTCTACAGGGGGCAAAGATACGCAGTATTTT
TRBD1,TRBJ1-3,TRBV5-1,NA,CASRPVTSGQFSGNTIYF,TGCGCCAGCCGACCCGTAACGTCGGGACAGTTCTCTGGAAACACCATATATTTT
TRBD1,TRBJ1-2,TRBV19,NA,CASSIGTGTNYGYTF,TGTGCCAGTAGTATCGGGACAGGCACTAACTATGGCTACACCTTC
NA,TRBJ2-5,TRBV13,NA,CASSRGSEETQYF,TGTGCCAGCAGCCGAGGTTCGGAAGAGACCCAGTACTTC